This entry concerns a single TCR beta chain. An equimolar mix of two oligonucleotides served as the beta constant-region primer for TRBC1 and TRBC2. Nested alpha and beta constant-region primers with the SP2 primer drove four PCR rounds on ligated cDNA. TCRdb processed the UMI-ligation and nested PCR reads anew with MiXCR; each CDR3 protein has one entry. The sample records 95,000 to 150,000 distinct CDR3 sequences, approximately 37% being singletons. The entry originates in a study of naive and memory T cell subsets. Cells stained for CD3, CD4, CD8, CD45RA and CD27 were sorted into four subsets. Sequencing used central memory CD4+ T cells from blood. This TCR derives from a human donor in good health.

The CDR3 protein is CASSQQGRAQETQYF. The CDR3 DNA reads TGTGCCAGCAGCCAGCAGGGGAGGGCTCAAGAGACCCAGTACTTC. The chain combines TRBV14 with TRBJ2-5; D possibly corresponds to TRBD2 (7 bases). This CDR3 region has 15 residues. Germline CDR1 reads SGHDN; CDR2 reads FVKESK. Trimming cost V 3 bases and J 2 bases, with 13 bases left between them.